This is a list of T cell receptor beta chains from one sample in a study of T cells in Graves' hyperthyroidism and ophthalmopathy. TCRdb fed the multiplex PCR reads into MiXCR, producing one record per CDR3 protein. The profile shows nearly 600,000 distinct CDR3 sequences, 14% of them singletons. The sequencing sample was made of blood. The receptors stem from a woman under 30 with Graves' ophthalmopathy. Both conserved end residues are trimmed from each CDR3. A D gene is named only where the DNA matches it firmly. Where a row states a size, it is once, few, many or the class of an expanded clone; other rows omit it.

d_gene: -; v_gene: TRBV20-1; abundance: many; j_gene: TRBJ2-5; CDR3aa: SASREETQY
d_gene: -; v_gene: TRBV6-2/TRBV6-3; abundance: few; j_gene: TRBJ2-7; CDR3aa: AGGNHEQY
d_gene: TRBD2; v_gene: TRBV11-3; abundance: many; j_gene: TRBJ2-7; CDR3aa: ASSRAGEGMYEQY
d_gene: -; v_gene: TRBV7-6; abundance: few; j_gene: TRBJ2-2; CDR3aa: ASSFPSNRPGTGELF
d_gene: TRBD2; v_gene: TRBV20-1; abundance: many; j_gene: TRBJ2-7; CDR3aa: SARATSVSYEQY
d_gene: -; v_gene: TRBV19; abundance: -; j_gene: TRBJ1-5; CDR3aa: ASSIGVNQPQH
d_gene: -; v_gene: TRBV6-2/TRBV6-3; abundance: few; j_gene: TRBJ1-5; CDR3aa: ASSYSTRQPQH
d_gene: TRBD2; v_gene: TRBV29-1; abundance: -; j_gene: TRBJ2-2; CDR3aa: SAGGPNGELF
d_gene: -; v_gene: TRBV28; abundance: many; j_gene: TRBJ2-1; CDR3aa: ASSFYRLVDEQF
d_gene: TRBD2; v_gene: TRBV2; abundance: many; j_gene: TRBJ2-7; CDR3aa: ASRSLAGGPKQY
d_gene: -; v_gene: TRBV6-1; abundance: many; j_gene: TRBJ2-3; CDR3aa: ASSEGGNTDTQY